One T cell receptor (beta chain) is described in this entry. Its specificity is not known. CDR1 is MNHEY and CDR2 is SVGAGI in the germline V gene. This CDR3 has 13 residues. This sample stems from a study of CXCR3-negative and CXCR3-positive naive CD8 T cells. Findings and caveats of the study: In CXCR3-positive naive cells, the TRB CDR3s were more hydrophobic than in CXCR3-negative naive cells.

The method, 5' RACE with UMI labels, was used to prepare the TRB cDNA libraries. TCRdb re-called the 5' RACE reads; every CDR3 protein appears as one record, without DNA. The repertoire table contains more than 80,000 distinct CDR3 sequences. J is TRBJ1-2 and V is TRBV6-5; absent DNA, TCRdb's TRBD1 call cannot be checked. The source material was naive CXCR3+ CD8+ T cells from blood. Specified subset: CD45RO-CCR7+CD27+CD95- naive CD8+ T cells expressing CXCR3 (TNR3+). This sequence was found in a human donor in good health. Some clones in this sample may be carry-over from other donors' samples. The CDR3: CASSSGQLRGYTF.